This T cell receptor (beta chain) stems from a study of blood T cell repertoires in COVID-19. The wider study: T cells, B-cell-depleted T cells, or PBMCs provided the cDNA or gDNA that served as material.

Trimming cost V 5 bases and J 0 bases; bases outside gene matches: 3. Germline-derived CDR1 and CDR2 are ENHRY and SYGVKD. The CDR3 is made up of 14 amino acids. Profiled with immunoSEQ multiplex PCR; TCRdb holds only in-frame clones, not every one. This repertoire shows under 95,000 clones, about nine tenths found once; its top ten account for just over 2.5%. The chain joins TRBV10-3 to TRBJ1-1; 7 positions match TRBD1. Sequencing was done on a sample of peripheral blood. The TCR comes from a man aged 45 to 65 with COVID-19, enrolled during active disease. CDR3 sequence: CAISPGQLNTEAFF. The CDR3 nucleotides are TGTGCCATCAGTCCGGGACAGTTGAACACTGAAGCTTTCTTT.